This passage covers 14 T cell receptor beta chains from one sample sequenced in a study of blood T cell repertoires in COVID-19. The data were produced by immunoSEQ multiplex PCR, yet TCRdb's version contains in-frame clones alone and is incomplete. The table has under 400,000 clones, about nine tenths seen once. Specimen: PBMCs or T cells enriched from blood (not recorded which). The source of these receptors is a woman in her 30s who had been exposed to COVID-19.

This CDR3 reads CASSANQGSGYTF. CDR3 coding DNA: TGTGCCAGCAGTGCCAACCAGGGGTCGGGCTACACCTTC. The chain has TRBV2 and TRBJ1-2, with D perhaps matching TRBD1 (6 bases). The germline CDR1 and CDR2 sequences are SNHLY and FYNNEI. CDR3 length: 13 amino acids. V was pared by 4 bases and J by 8 bases, with 14 bases between.

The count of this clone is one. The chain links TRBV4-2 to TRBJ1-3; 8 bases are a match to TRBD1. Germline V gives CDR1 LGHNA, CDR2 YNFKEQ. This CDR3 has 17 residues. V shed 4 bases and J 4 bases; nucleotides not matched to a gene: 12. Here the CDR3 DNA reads TGTGCCAGCAGCCCTTCCCCCTTGCGACAGGGGGGAAACACCATATATTTT. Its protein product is CASSPSPLRQGGNTIYF.

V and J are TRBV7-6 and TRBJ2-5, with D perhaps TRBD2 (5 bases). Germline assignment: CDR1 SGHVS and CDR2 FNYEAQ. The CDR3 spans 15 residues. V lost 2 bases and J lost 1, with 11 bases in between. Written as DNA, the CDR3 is TGTGCCAGCAGCTTATACCTAGGACTCCAAGAGACCCAGTACTTC. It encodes CASSLYLGLQETQYF.

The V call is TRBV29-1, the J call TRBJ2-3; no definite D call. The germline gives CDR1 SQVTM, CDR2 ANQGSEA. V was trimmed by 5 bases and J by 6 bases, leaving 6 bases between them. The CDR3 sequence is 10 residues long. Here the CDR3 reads CSVWADTQYF. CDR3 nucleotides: TGCAGCGTTTGGGCTGATACGCAGTATTTT.

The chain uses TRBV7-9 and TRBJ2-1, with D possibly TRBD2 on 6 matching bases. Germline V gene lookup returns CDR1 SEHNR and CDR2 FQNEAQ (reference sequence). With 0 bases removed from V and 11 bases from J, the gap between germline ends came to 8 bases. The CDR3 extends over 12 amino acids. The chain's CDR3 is CASSLAGTQQFF. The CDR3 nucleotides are TGTGCCAGCAGCTTAGCCGGGACTCAGCAGTTCTTC.

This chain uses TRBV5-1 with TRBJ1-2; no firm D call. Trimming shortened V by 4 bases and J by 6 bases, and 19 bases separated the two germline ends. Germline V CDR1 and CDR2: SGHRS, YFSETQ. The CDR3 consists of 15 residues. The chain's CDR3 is CASSPLQVPGHGYTF. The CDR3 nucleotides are TGCGCCAGCAGCCCCCTCCAGGTTCCCGGTCATGGCTACACCTTC.

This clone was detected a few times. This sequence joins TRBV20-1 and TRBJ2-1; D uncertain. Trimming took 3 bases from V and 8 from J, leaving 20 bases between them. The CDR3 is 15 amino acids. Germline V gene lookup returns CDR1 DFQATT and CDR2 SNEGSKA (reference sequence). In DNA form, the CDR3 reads TGCAGTGCTAGTTCTGTGTCCGCGCCCATCGATGAGCAGTTCTTC. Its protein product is CSASSVSAPIDEQFF.

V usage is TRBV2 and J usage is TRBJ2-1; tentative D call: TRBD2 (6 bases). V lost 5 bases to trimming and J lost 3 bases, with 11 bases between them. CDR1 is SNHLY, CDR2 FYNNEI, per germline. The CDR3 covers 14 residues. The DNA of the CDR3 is TGTGCCAGCAGTTCATTAGCGGACTACAATGAGCAGTTCTTC. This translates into CASSSLADYNEQFF.

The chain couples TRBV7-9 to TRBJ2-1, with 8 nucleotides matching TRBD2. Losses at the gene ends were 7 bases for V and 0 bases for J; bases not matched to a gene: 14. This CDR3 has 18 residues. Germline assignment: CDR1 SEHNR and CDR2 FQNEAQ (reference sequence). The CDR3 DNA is TGTGCCAGCACGGGAATTGCGTCTAGCGGGTTCTCCTACAATGAGCAGTTCTTC. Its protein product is CASTGIASSGFSYNEQFF.

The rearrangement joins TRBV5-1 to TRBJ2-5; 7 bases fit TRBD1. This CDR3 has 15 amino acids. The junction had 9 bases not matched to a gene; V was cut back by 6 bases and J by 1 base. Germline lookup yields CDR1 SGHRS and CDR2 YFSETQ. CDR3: CASTFTDRAQETQYF. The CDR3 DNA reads TGCGCCAGCACCTTTACCGACAGGGCCCAAGAGACCCAGTACTTC.

This CDR3 reads CASSPRGLPEQYF. As DNA, the CDR3 is TGTGCCAGCAGTCCCAGGGGGCTCCCCGAGCAGTACTTC. This chain uses TRBV28 with TRBJ2-7; TRBD1 matches 8 bases. The germline gives CDR1 MDHEN, CDR2 SYDVKM. CDR3 length: 13 residues. V lost 5 bases, J lost 6 bases, and 6 bases stayed unmatched.

As DNA, the CDR3 is TGTGCCAGCAGTAGAGAGAGCTCCTACGAGCAGTACTTC. Translating gives CASSRESSYEQYF. The rearrangement links TRBV6-5 to TRBJ2-7, with unresolved D. Germline CDR1 and CDR2: MNHEY and SVGAGI. The CDR3 spans 13 residues. V was cut by 5 bases and J by 0 bases, with 8 bases left in between.

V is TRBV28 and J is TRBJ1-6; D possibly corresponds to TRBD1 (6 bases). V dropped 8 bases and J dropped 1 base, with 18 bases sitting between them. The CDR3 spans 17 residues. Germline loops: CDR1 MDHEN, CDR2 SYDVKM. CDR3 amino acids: CASLDNYRASYNSPLHF. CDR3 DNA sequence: TGTGCCAGCCTCGATAACTACAGGGCTTCCTATAATTCACCCCTCCACTTT. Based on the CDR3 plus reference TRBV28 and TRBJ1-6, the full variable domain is DVKVTQSSRYLVKRTGEKVFLECVQDMDHENMFWYRQDPGLGLRLIYFSYDVKMKEKGDIPEGYSVSREKKERFSLILESASTNQTSMYLCASLDNYRASYNSPLHFGNGTRLTVT.

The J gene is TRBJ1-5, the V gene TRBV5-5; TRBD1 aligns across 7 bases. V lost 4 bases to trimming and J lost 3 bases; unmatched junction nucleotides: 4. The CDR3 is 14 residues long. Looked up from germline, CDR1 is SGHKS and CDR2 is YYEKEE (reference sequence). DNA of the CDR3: TGTGCCAGCAGCGTTGGGACAGACAATCAGCCCCAGCATTTT. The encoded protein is CASSVGTDNQPQHF.